Reported below is one T cell receptor beta chain. The CDR3 is 17 amino acids. Germline V CDR1 and CDR2: MNHEY, SVGEGT. The V and J ends lost 1 base and 6 bases, in that order; junction bases with no gene match: 7. The data belong to a study of blood T cell repertoires in COVID-19. About the study: Specimens from acute and convalescent COVID-19 originated in the United States, Italy and Spain. The analysed material was cDNA or gDNA that came from T cells, B-cell-depleted T cells, or PBMCs.

Methods used by the authors: The authors estimated nucleated cell counts from reference gene primer amplification. Sequenced by immunoSEQ multiplex PCR; TCRdb stores in-frame clones only, minus some. V, J and clone size were drawn from that table, and D and trimming were deduced from the DNA. Of 150,000 to 200,000 clones in the sample, 88% are singletons; the top ten hold roughly 8.6%. Clinical history reported by participants formed the basis on which cohorts were assigned. Sequences were obtained from PBMCs or T cells enriched from blood (not recorded which). The origin of this receptor is a young woman who had recovered from COVID-19. The gene calls are TRBV6-2 or TRBV6-3 and TRBJ1-5, with TRBD1 matching over 12 bases. The CDR3 nucleotides are TGTGCCAGCAGTTACTTCACAGGGACAGGGGGCCCTCAGCCCCAGCATTTT. As protein: CASSYFTGTGGPQPQHF.